These 18 T cell receptor beta chains originate from one sample sequenced in a study of cytomegalovirus exposure and HLA in healthy donors. Data came from immunoSEQ multiplex PCR; TCRdb stores just in-frame clones and leaves some out. The table lists about 56,000 clones, just over 90% of them singletons. Sequencing used PBMCs. These receptors were collected from a young man in good health and CMV-seronegative.

V usage is TRBV28 and J usage is TRBJ2-1; tentatively, D is TRBD1 (5 bases). The CDR3 contains 15 residues. Germline V CDR1 and CDR2: MDHEN, SYDVKM. Trimming cost V 3 bases and J 0 bases, with 9 bases left between them. CDR3 in amino acids: CASSLDTSSYNEQFF. CDR3 DNA: TGTGCCAGCAGTTTGGACACGAGCTCCTACAATGAGCAGTTCTTC.

The sample holds many counts of this clone. The chain carries TRBV27 and TRBJ2-7; TRBD1 matches at 8 bases. Per the germline V gene, CDR1 is MNHEY and CDR2 is SMNVEV (reference sequence). V shed 1 base, J shed 1 base, and the junction held 3 bases outside the gene matches. This CDR3 contains 15 residues. As DNA, the CDR3 is TGTGCCAGCAGTTTATTTGGGGACAGGTCCTACGAGCAGTACTTC. It codes for CASSLFGDRSYEQYF.

The chain combines TRBV15 with TRBJ2-3; 8 positions match TRBD2. The germline CDR1 and CDR2 sequences are LNHNV and YYDKDF (reference sequence). The CDR3 covers 14 residues. The V and J ends lost 6 bases and 7 bases, in that order; junction bases with no gene match: 9. DNA for the CDR3: TGTGCCACCAGATCCGGGAGGGCCACCTATACGCAGTATTTT. Translation: CATRSGRATYTQYF.

The genes are TRBV19 and TRBJ2-7; D unclear. Trimming left V 3 bases short and J 0 bases short, with 12 bases between. This CDR3 has 15 residues. Germline values: CDR1 LNHDA, CDR2 SQIVND (reference sequence). The CDR3 sequence: CASSMRQPSSYEQYF. CDR3 nucleotide sequence: TGTGCCAGTAGTATGAGGCAGCCGAGCTCCTACGAGCAGTACTTC.

J is TRBJ2-2 and V is TRBV7-9; 13 nucleotides line up with TRBD2. This CDR3 has 17 amino acids. The J segment lost 5 bases and the V segment lost 1 base, leaving 4 bases of the junction unmatched. CDR1 and CDR2 from the germline V gene are SEHNR and FQNEAQ (reference sequence). This chain's CDR3 is CASSLGTSGRVTGELFF. The CDR3 DNA reads as TGTGCCAGCAGCTTAGGGACTAGCGGGAGAGTGACCGGGGAGCTGTTTTTT.

The chain joins TRBV7-2 to TRBJ1-2, with D possibly TRBD1 on 6 matching bases. Germline V gene lookup returns CDR1 SGHTA and CDR2 FQGNSA. The CDR3 sequence is 15 residues long. Deletions cut 0 bases from V and 5 bases from J, with 13 bases between. CDR3 DNA: TGTGCCAGCAGCTTAGCTCTGCCAGGGGAATATGGCTACACCTTC. This codes for CASSLALPGEYGYTF.

The gene calls are TRBV11-1 and TRBJ2-2; 8 bases are shared with TRBD2. Germline loops: CDR1 SGHAT, CDR2 FQDESV (reference sequence). V dropped 2 bases and J dropped 6; count of bases not matched to a gene: 5. The CDR3 has 15 residues. In nucleotides, the CDR3 is TGTGCCAGCAGCTTATATGGCGGGAGGTCCGGGGAGCTGTTTTTT. Protein: CASSLYGGRSGELFF.

The V call is TRBV6-6, the J call TRBJ2-5, with 7 bases identical to TRBD1. Germline V CDR1 and CDR2: MNHNY, SVGAGI (reference sequence). The V and J ends lost 0 bases and 4 bases, in that order; junction bases with no gene match: 5. This CDR3 has 15 amino acids. CDR3 bases: TGTGCCAGCAGTTACTCGAAGGCAGGGGGAGAGACCCAGTACTTC. Residues: CASSYSKAGGETQYF.

The J gene is TRBJ1-1, the V gene TRBV28; D unclear. CDR3 length: 16 amino acids. V lost 1 base and J 1 base, leaving 13 bases between the germline ends. Germline values: CDR1 MDHEN, CDR2 SYDVKM. This CDR3 is CASSLFGKGQNTEAFF. CDR3 sequence (DNA): TGTGCCAGCAGTTTATTCGGGAAGGGCCAGAACACTGAAGCTTTCTTT. The variable domain in full, completed from reference TRBV28 and TRBJ1-1, reads DVKVTQSSRYLVKRTGEKVFLECVQDMDHENMFWYRQDPGLGLRLIYFSYDVKMKEKGDIPEGYSVSREKKERFSLILESASTNQTSMYLCASSLFGKGQNTEAFFGQGTRLTVV.

The V gene is TRBV28, the J gene TRBJ2-3, with D perhaps TRBD2 (5 bases). CDR1 and CDR2 (germline): MDHEN, SYDVKM. Trimming stripped 4 bases from V and 4 bases from J, with 12 bases between. This CDR3 spans 14 amino acids. CDR3 region: CASSSRGSADTQYF. The CDR3 DNA reads TGTGCCAGCAGTTCTAGAGGGTCTGCAGATACGCAGTATTTT.

This clone was counted a single time. This sequence joins TRBV5-1 and TRBJ2-7; TRBD1 aligns across 9 bases. J was trimmed by 7 bases and V by 5 bases; bases with no gene match: 10. The CDR3 has 14 residues. Germline loops: CDR1 SGHRS, CDR2 YFSETQ. DNA of the CDR3: TGCGCCAGCAGTGGGGGGACAGGGTTTAGGGAGCAGTACTTC. Its translation is CASSGGTGFREQYF. The complete variable domain, with remaining parts taken from reference TRBV5-1 and TRBJ2-7, reads KAGVTQTPRYLIKTRGQQVTLSCSPISGHRSVSWYQQTPGQGLQFLFEYFSETQRNKGNFPGRFSGRQFSNSRSEMNVSTLELGDSALYLCASSGGTGFREQYFGPGTRLTVT.

V gene TRBV5-1 combines with J gene TRBJ2-7, with D perhaps matching TRBD1 (6 bases). The CDR3 has 15 amino acids. Germline CDR1 reads SGHRS; CDR2 reads YFSETQ. The V end was cut by 2 bases, the J end by 5 bases, with 17 bases between. The CDR3 loop is CASSLQGRGLNEQYF. CDR3 sequence (DNA): TGCGCCAGCAGCTTACAGGGCCGGGGCCTAAACGAGCAGTACTTC. Supplemented by reference TRBV5-1 and TRBJ2-7, the full variable domain reads KAGVTQTPRYLIKTRGQQVTLSCSPISGHRSVSWYQQTPGQGLQFLFEYFSETQRNKGNFPGRFSGRQFSNSRSEMNVSTLELGDSALYLCASSLQGRGLNEQYFGPGTRLTVT.

V and J are TRBV5-1 and TRBJ2-7, with D unclear. This CDR3 contains 15 residues. Trimming took off 0 bases at V and 5 bases at J, with 15 bases between the two ends. Germline V gene data show CDR1 as SGHRS and CDR2 as YFSETQ. The chain's CDR3 is CASSLAAGNLHEQYF. The CDR3 region has the DNA TGCGCCAGCAGCTTGGCCGCAGGAAACCTACACGAGCAGTACTTC.

The chain combines TRBV25-1 with TRBJ2-5, with D perhaps TRBD2 (5 bases). Trimming stripped 0 bases from V and 2 bases from J, with 7 bases between. Germline CDR1 MGHDK, CDR2 SYGVNS. The CDR3 covers 14 residues. The CDR3 is CASSEYRGQETQYF. CDR3 nucleotides: TGTGCCAGCAGTGAATACAGAGGGCAAGAGACCCAGTACTTC.

The J gene is TRBJ2-5, the V gene TRBV27; a possible D gene is TRBD1 (5 bases). The CDR3 has 13 amino acids. The germline V gene has CDR1 MNHEY and CDR2 SMNVEV (reference sequence). Trimming stripped 5 bases from V and 5 bases from J, with 12 bases between. CDR3 DNA sequence: TGTGCCAGCAGTCCCCCAGGGAAGGAGACCCAGTACTTC. It yields the protein CASSPPGKETQYF.

This chain connects TRBV5-4 to TRBJ2-5, with 7 bases identical to TRBD2. The CDR3 length is 14 residues. Trimming removed 4 bases from V and 5 bases from J; junction bases left unmatched: 8. The germline CDR1 and CDR2 sequences are SGHNT and YYREEE (reference sequence). CDR3: CASSHRGRVETQYF. The CDR3 DNA is TGTGCCAGCAGCCATCGGGGGAGGGTTGAGACCCAGTACTTC. Full variable domain (outside the CDR3, taken from reference TRBV5-4 and TRBJ2-5): ETGVTQSPTHLIKTRGQQVTLRCSSQSGHNTVSWYQQALGQGPQFIFQYYREEENGRGNFPPRFSGLQFPNYSSELNVNALELDDSALYLCASSHRGRVETQYFGPGTRLLVL.

This chain links TRBV27 with TRBJ1-3; D is unclear. The CDR3 is made up of 15 amino acids. V shed 5 bases and J shed 2 bases, with 13 bases lying between them. Germline-derived CDR1 and CDR2 are MNHEY and SMNVEV (reference sequence). The CDR3 loop reads CASSAYGETGNTIYF. The CDR3 DNA is TGTGCCAGCAGTGCGTATGGGGAGACTGGAAACACCATATATTTT.

The DNA of the CDR3 is TGTGCCAGCAACATCTACCGGGACAGCTCCTACGAGCAGTACTTC. It specifies CASNIYRDSSYEQYF. The chain is built from TRBV28 and TRBJ2-5; 7 nucleotides align to TRBD1. With the DNA end fitting TRBJ2-7 better, the J assignment may be wrong. The CDR3 is made up of 15 amino acids. CDR1 MDHEN and CDR2 SYDVKM come from the germline V gene.